In this sample, the clone carrying this T cell receptor beta chain turned up many times. The data are from a study of T cells after yellow fever vaccination. The study, taken as a whole, reports: Sorting of memory subsets on day 0 yielded almost no detectable vaccine-responding clonotypes.

Production of TCR cDNA was by 5'RACE template switching, which also added a universal primer site and UMIs. TCRdb reprocessed the 5' RACE reads via MiXCR and lists one record per CDR3 protein. The sample includes under 50,000 distinct CDR3 sequences, roughly 6.4% of them seen just once. The CDR3 consists of 16 residues. The V end lost 0 bases, the J end lost 4 bases, and 13 bases lay between the germline ends. Germline V gene sequence: CDR1 SGHDN, CDR2 FVKESK. Sequences were derived from PBMCs, either bulk or a sorted T-cell subset (CD4+, CD8+, memory, or dextramer-sorted; not recorded which), sampled 45 days after the yellow fever booster vaccination. The chain is built from TRBV14 and TRBJ1-5, with a tentative D call TRBD1 (5 bases). The sequence was obtained from a man in his thirties or forties who received the YFV17D yellow fever vaccine. In DNA form, the CDR3 reads TGTGCCAGCAGCCAAGATTATGGACGGGGGAATCAGCCCCAGCATTTT. Translating it yields CASSQDYGRGNQPQHF.